Reported below is one T cell receptor beta chain. The antigen is unknown. This sample is drawn from a study of radiotherapy plus CTLA-4 blockade in lung cancer. Study-wide background: An objective response was seen in around 17% of patients, and disease control in roughly 28%.

With 5 bases removed from V and 8 bases from J, the gap between germline ends came to 18 bases. The CDR3 has 15 residues. Germline V lookup: CDR1 LNHDA, CDR2 SQIVND (reference sequence). The study gave focal radiation plus ipilimumab CTLA-4 blockade to patients with chemo-refractory metastatic non-small-cell lung cancer. Profiling relied on immunoSEQ multiplex PCR, and the TCRdb table lists in-frame clones only, not all of them. The repertoire holds over 75,000 clones, with 80% to 85% as singletons. Study-level results: There was expansion of tumor-derived TCR clones in blood after radiotherapy plus ipilimumab. Early clone dynamics of blood T cells, plus interferon-beta, reportedly predicted response best.

Here the sequenced sample was peripheral blood, taken from a patient treated with radiotherapy plus ipilimumab. This clonotype originated in a human donor with non-small cell lung cancer who had stable disease on radiotherapy plus ipilimumab. J is TRBJ1-4 and V is TRBV19; weak D call: TRBD1 (5 bases). Here the CDR3 reads CASSPQRQGTEKLFF. CDR3 nucleotides: TGTGCCAGTAGTCCCCAGCGACAAGGGACCGAAAAACTGTTTTTT.